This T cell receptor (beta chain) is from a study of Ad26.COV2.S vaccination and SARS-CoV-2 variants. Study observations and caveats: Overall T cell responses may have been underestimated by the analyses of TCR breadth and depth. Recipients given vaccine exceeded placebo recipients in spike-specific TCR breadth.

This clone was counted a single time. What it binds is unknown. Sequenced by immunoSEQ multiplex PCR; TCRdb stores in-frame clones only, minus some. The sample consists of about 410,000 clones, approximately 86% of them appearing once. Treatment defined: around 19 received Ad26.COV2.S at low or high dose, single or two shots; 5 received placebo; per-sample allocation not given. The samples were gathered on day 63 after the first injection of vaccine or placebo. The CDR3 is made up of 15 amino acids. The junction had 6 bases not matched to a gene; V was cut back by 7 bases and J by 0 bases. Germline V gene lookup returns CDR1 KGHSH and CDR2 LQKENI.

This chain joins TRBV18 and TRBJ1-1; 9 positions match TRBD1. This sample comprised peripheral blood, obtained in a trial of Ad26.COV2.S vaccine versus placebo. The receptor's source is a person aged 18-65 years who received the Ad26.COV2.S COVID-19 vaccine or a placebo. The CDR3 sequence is CASFLDRGMNTEAFF. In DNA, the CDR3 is TGTGCCAGCTTCCTGGACAGGGGTATGAACACTGAAGCTTTCTTT.